This T cell receptor beta chain was profiled in a study of T cells after yellow fever vaccination. This clonotype showed up just a few times. Its target is unknown. Study observations and caveats: The secondary T-cell response peaked on day 5, not day 15, but was weaker. FACS-sorted repertoires might harbor abundant contaminating clonotypes from the bulk population.

V was clipped by 7 bases and J by 8 bases, with 10 bases between them. The germline V gene encodes CDR1 MNHEY and CDR2 SVGAGI. This CDR3 is 11 amino acids long. MiXCR was run by TCRdb on the 5' RACE reads, yielding one entry per CDR3 protein. The sample includes a few hundred thousand distinct CDR3 sequences, 6.9% seen only once; the top ten take around 0.9%. The J gene is TRBJ2-3, the V gene TRBV6-5, with D tentatively TRBD2 (6 bases). The sequencing used CD4+ T cells sorted from PBMCs, collected 15 days after the yellow fever booster vaccination. The receptor was derived from a man aged 30 to 39 who received the YFV17D yellow fever vaccine. CDR3 nucleotide sequence: TGTGCCAGCATTGAGGAGGGTACGCAGTATTTT. This codes for CASIEEGTQYF.